A single sample is the source of the 5 T cell receptor beta chains below, sequenced in a study of shared clonotypes between healthy human individuals. Only in-frame clones appear in the TCRdb table, and some are missing; sequencing was by immunoSEQ multiplex PCR. In the table there are approximately 530,000 clones, about 96% of which are singletons. The sequenced sample was naive CD4+ T cells sorted from blood. Stated subset: CD45RA+ positively selected. These receptor sequences come from a woman aged 25-40 years in good health.

J is TRBJ2-5 and V is TRBV6-1; TRBD2 matches at 7 bases. The V gene end was trimmed by 3 bases and the J gene end by 5 bases; junction bases not matched to a gene: 6. This CDR3 region has 14 residues. Germline V gene sequence: CDR1 MNHNS, CDR2 SASEGT. The CDR3 sequence is CASSENLAVETQYF. In DNA form, the CDR3 reads TGTGCCAGCAGTGAGAATCTAGCGGTCGAGACCCAGTACTTC.

The chain links TRBV14 to TRBJ1-1; the D is unclear. Trimming left V 3 bases short and J 1 base short, with 9 bases between. The CDR3 spans 14 residues. CDR1 is SGHDN, CDR2 FVKESK, per germline. The CDR3 spells CASSHFSWNTEAFF. The CDR3 nucleotides are TGTGCCAGCAGCCACTTTTCGTGGAACACTGAAGCTTTCTTT. Supplemented by reference TRBV14 and TRBJ1-1, the full variable domain reads EAGVTQFPSHSVIEKGQTVTLRCDPISGHDNLYWYRRVMGKEIKFLLHFVKESKQDESGMPNNRFLAERTGGTYSTLKVQPAELEDSGVYFCASSHFSWNTEAFFGQGTRLTVV.

V usage is TRBV4-1 and J usage is TRBJ1-1; a weak D match, TRBD1 (5 bases). The CDR3 runs 14 residues. Trimming stripped 0 bases from V and 8 bases from J, with 13 bases between. Germline assignment: CDR1 MGHRA and CDR2 YSYEKL. The CDR3 DNA reads as TGCGCCAGCAGCCAAGAGGGTCAGGGTCGAGAAGCTTTCTTT. Its protein product is CASSQEGQGREAFF.

This clone showed up just a few times. This sequence joins TRBV2 and TRBJ2-7; D may match TRBD1 or TRBD2 (6 bases each). CDR3 size: 15 residues. V lost 0 bases, J lost 0 bases, and 9 bases lay in between. Germline CDR1 is SNHLY and CDR2 is FYNNEI. The CDR3 sequence: CASSEAGGLSYEQYF. CDR3 coding DNA: TGTGCCAGCAGTGAAGCAGGGGGACTCTCCTACGAGCAGTACTTC.

The chain links TRBV5-8 to TRBJ1-2; unclear D gene. The CDR3 runs to 16 residues. Germline V gene lookup returns CDR1 SGHTS and CDR2 YDEGEE. V shed 4 bases and J shed 1 base, with 17 bases lying between them. CDR3 protein: CASSLPDGVVNYGYTF. The DNA of the CDR3 is TGTGCCAGCAGCCTGCCCGATGGGGTGGTTAACTATGGCTACACCTTC.